These 6 T cell receptor beta chains originate from one sample sequenced in a study of T cells after yellow fever vaccination. TCRdb reanalysed the 5' RACE reads using MiXCR and keeps one entry per CDR3 protein. This table holds under 700,000 distinct CDR3 sequences, less than 20% found once. The sequenced sample was PBMCs, obtained 4 to 5 days after the first yellow fever vaccination. These receptor sequences come from a man between 18 and 35 years old who received the YFV17D yellow fever vaccine.

The sample holds many counts of this clonotype. The chain is built from TRBV7-8 and TRBJ2-3; 7 bases are a match to TRBD1. Trimming cost V 2 bases and J 4 bases; bases outside gene matches: 3. The CDR3 loop spans 14 amino acids. Germline-derived CDR1 and CDR2 are SGHVS and FQNEAQ. CDR3: CASSLSTGADTQYF. The CDR3 nucleotides read TGTGCCAGCAGCTTATCAACAGGGGCAGATACGCAGTATTTT.

The chain has TRBV7-2 and TRBJ2-7; D gene ambiguous. The V and J ends lost 5 bases and 7 bases respectively, with 12 bases between them. In germline, CDR1 is SGHTA, CDR2 FQGNSA. The CDR3 covers 12 residues. The CDR3 nucleotides read TGTGCCAGCAGCGATTACGCGAGGGAGCAGTACTTC. Protein product: CASSDYAREQYF.

This clonotype was seen a few times. The V and J genes are TRBV11-2 and TRBJ1-1; 9 bases align to TRBD1. Trimming at V came to 1 base and at J to 0 bases, leaving 6 bases not matched to a gene. The CDR3 runs to 17 residues. Germline V gene sequence: CDR1 SGHAT, CDR2 FQNNGV. The CDR3 nucleotides are TGTGCCAGCAGCTTAGTAGGGACAGGGTTAATGAACACTGAAGCTTTCTTT. Its translation is CASSLVGTGLMNTEAFF. Variable domain in full (rest from reference TRBV11-2 and TRBJ1-1): EAGVAQSPRYKIIEKRQSVAFWCNPISGHATLYWYQQILGQGPKLLIQFQNNGVVDDSQLPKDRFSAERLKGVDSTLKIQPAKLEDSAVYLCASSLVGTGLMNTEAFFGQGTRLTVV.

This clonotype showed up just a few times. The V gene is TRBV12-5, the J gene TRBJ1-5; TRBD1 matches 8 bases. Germline values: CDR1 LGHNT, CDR2 FRNRAP. Germline trimming cut 7 bases from V and 0 bases from J; bases unmatched to any gene: 8. The CDR3 runs 16 residues. The CDR3 nucleotides are TGTGCTAGTGCCCCGGACAGGGCTGTTAGCAATCAGCCCCAGCATTTT. Its protein is CASAPDRAVSNQPQHF.

CDR3 coding DNA: TGCGCCAGCAGCCAAGATCTGGCTAGCGGGTTGTCCTACAATGAGCAGTTCTTC. It is translated as CASSQDLASGLSYNEQFF. This chain joins TRBV4-3 and TRBJ2-1, with 8 bases matching TRBD2. The CDR3 sequence is 18 residues long. Germline loops: CDR1 LGHNA, CDR2 YSLEER. The trim removed 0 bases at V and 1 base at J, leaving 8 bases unmatched.

This clonotype was observed a handful of times. The J gene is TRBJ2-1, the V gene TRBV5-1; 10 bases are shared with TRBD2. The junction had 8 bases not matched to a gene; V was cut back by 1 base and J by 4 bases. There are 17 residues in the CDR3. CDR1 and CDR2 from the germline V gene are SGHRS and YFSETQ. CDR3 bases: TGCGCCAGCAGCTTGTATCCGGCTAGCGGGGGATACAATGAGCAGTTCTTC. Translated: CASSLYPASGGYNEQFF.